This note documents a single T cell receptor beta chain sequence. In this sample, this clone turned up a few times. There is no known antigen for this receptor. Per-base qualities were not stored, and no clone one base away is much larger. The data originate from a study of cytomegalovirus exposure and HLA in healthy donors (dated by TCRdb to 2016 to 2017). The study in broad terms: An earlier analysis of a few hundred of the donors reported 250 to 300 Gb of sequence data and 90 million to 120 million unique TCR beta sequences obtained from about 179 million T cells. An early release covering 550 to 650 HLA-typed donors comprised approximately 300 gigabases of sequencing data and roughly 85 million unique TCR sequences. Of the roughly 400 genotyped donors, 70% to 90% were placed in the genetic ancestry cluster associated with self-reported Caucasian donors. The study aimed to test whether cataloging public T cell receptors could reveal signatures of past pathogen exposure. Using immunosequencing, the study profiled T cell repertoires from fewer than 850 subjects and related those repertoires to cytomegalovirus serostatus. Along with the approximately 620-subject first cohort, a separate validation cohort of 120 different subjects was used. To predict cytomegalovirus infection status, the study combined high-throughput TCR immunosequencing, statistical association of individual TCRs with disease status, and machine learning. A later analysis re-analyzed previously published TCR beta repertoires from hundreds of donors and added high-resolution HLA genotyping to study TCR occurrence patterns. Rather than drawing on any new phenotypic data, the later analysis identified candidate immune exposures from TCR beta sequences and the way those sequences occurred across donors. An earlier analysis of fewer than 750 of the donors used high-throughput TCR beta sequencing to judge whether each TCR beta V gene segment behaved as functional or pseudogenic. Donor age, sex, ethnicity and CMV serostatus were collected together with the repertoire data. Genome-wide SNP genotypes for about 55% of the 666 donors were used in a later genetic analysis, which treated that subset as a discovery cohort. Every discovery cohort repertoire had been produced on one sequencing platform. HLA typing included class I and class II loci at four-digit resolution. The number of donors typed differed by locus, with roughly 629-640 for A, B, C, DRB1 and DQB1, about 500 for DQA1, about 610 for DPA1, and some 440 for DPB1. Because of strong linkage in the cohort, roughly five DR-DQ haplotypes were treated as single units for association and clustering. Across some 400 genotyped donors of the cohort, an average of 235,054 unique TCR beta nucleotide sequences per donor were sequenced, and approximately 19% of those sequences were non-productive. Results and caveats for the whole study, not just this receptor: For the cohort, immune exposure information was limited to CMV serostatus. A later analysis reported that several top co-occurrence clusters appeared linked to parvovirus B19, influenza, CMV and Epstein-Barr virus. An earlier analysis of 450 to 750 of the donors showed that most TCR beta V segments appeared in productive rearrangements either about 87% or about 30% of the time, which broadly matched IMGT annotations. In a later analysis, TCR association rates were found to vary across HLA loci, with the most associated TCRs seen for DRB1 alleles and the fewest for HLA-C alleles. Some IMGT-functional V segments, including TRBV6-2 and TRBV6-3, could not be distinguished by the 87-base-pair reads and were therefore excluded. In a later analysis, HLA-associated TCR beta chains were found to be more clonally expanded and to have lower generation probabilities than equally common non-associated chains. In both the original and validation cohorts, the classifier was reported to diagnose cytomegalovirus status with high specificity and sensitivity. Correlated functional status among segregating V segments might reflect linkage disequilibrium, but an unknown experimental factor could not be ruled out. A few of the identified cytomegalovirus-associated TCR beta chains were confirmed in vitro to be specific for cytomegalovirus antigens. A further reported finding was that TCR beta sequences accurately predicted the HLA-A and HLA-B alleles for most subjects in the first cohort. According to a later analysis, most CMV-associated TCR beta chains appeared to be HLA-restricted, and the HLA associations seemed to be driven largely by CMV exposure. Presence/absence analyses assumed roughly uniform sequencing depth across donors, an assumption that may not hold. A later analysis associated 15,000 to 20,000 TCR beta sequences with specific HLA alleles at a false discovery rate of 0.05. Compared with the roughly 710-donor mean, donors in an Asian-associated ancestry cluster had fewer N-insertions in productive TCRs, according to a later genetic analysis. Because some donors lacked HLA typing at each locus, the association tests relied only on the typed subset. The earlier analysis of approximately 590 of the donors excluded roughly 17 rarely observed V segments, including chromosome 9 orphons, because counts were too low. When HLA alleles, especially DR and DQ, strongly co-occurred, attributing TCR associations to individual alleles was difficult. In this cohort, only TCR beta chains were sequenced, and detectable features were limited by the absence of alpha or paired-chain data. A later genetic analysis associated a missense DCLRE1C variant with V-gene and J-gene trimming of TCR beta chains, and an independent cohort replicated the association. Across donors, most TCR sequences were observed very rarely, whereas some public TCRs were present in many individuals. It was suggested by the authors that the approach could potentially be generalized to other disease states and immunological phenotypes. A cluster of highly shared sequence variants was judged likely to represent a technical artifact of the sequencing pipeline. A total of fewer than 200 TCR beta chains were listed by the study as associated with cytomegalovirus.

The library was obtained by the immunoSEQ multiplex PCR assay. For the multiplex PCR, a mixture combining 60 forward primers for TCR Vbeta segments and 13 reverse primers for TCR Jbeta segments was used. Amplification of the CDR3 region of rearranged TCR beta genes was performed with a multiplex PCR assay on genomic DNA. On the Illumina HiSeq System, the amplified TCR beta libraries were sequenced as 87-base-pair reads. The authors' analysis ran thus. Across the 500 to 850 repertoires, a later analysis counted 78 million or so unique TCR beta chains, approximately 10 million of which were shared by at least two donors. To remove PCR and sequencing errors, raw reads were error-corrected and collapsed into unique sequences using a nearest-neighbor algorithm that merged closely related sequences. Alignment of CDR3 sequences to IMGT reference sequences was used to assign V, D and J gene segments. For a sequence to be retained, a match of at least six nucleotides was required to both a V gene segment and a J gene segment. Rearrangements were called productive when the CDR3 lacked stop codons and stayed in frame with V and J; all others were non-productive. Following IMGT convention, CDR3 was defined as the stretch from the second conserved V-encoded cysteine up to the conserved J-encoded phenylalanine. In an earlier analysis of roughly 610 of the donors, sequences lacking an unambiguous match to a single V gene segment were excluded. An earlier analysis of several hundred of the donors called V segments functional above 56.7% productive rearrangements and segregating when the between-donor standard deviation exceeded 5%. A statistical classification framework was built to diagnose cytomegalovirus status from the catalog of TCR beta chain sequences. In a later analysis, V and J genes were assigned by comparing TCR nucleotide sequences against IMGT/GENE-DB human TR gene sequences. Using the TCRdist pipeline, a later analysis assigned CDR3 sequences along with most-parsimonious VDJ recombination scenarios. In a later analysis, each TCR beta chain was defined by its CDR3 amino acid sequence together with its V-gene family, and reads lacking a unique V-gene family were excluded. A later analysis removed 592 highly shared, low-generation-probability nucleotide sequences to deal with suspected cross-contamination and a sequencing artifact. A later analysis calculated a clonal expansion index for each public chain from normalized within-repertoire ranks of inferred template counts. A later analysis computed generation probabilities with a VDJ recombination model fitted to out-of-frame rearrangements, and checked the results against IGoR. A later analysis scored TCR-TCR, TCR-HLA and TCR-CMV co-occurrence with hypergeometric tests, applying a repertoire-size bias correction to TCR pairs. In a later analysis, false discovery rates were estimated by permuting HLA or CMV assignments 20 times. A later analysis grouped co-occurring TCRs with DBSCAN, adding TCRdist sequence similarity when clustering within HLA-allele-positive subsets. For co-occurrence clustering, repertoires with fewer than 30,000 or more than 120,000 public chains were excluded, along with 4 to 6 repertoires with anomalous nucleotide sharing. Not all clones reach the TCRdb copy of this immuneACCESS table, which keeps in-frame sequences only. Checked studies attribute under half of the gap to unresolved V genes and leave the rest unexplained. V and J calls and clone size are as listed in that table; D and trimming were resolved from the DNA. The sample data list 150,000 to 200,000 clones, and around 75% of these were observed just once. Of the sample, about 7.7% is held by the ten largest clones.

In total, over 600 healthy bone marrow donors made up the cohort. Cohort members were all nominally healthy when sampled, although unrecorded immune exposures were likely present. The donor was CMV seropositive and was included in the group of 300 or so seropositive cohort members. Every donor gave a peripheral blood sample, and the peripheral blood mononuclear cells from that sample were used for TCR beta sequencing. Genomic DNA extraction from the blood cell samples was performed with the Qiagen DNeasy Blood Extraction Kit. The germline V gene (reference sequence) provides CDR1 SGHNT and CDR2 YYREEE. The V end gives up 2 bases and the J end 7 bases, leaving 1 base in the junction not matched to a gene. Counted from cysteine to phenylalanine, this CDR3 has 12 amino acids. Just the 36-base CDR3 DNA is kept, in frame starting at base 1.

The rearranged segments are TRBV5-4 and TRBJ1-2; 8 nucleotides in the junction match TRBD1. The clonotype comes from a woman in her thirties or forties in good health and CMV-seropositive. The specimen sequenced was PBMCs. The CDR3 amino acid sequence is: CASSLDRGGYTF. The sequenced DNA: TGTGCCAGCAGCTTAGACAGGGGTGGCTACACCTTC.